The 10 T cell receptor beta chains reported below all come from one sample, sequenced in a study of blood T cell repertoires in COVID-19. Assay used: immunoSEQ multiplex PCR; TCRdb lists only in-frame clones, some missing. The table has 50,000 to 75,000 clones, over 75% seen once; the top ten hold 18%. Sequenced: peripheral blood. The receptor source for this set is a man between 60 and 75 years old with acute or convalescent COVID-19.

The V and J genes are TRBV7-8 and TRBJ2-3, with TRBD2 matching over 9 bases. This CDR3 has 15 amino acids. The germline CDR1 and CDR2 sequences are SGHVS and FQNEAQ. J gave up 5 bases and V 3 bases, and 6 bases lay outside the gene matches. The CDR3 spells CASSFQRGAQDTQYF. DNA for the CDR3: TGTGCCAGCAGCTTCCAGCGGGGGGCTCAAGATACGCAGTATTTT. Looking up the rest from reference TRBV7-8 and TRBJ2-3 gives the full variable domain: GAGVSQSPRYKVAKRGQDVALRCDPISGHVSLFWYQQALGQGPEFLTYFQNEAQLDKSGLPSDRFFAERPEGSVSTLKIQRTQQEDSAVYLCASSFQRGAQDTQYFGPGTRLTVL.

CDR3 region: CASVQGWNTEAFF. CDR3 DNA sequence: TGTGCCAGCGTCCAGGGTTGGAACACTGAAGCTTTCTTT. This chain connects TRBV2 to TRBJ1-1, with D possibly matching TRBD1 (5 bases). The CDR3 sequence is 13 residues long. Per germline, CDR1 SNHLY and CDR2 FYNNEI. The germline V and J ends were trimmed by 8 bases and 1 base, with 11 bases remaining between them.

The rearrangement joins TRBV3-1 (or the pseudogene TRBV3-2) to TRBJ2-7; 7 nucleotides agree with TRBD2. The germline V gene encodes CDR1 LGHDT and CDR2 YNNKEL (reference sequence). The CDR3 sequence is 17 residues long. Trimming removed 8 bases from V and 2 bases from J; junction bases left unmatched: 18. The CDR3 protein is CASHPLAGSDLAYEQYF. The DNA for the CDR3 is TGTGCCAGCCACCCATTAGCGGGCTCCGACCTAGCCTACGAGCAGTACTTC.

The chain joins TRBV19 to TRBJ1-4; TRBD1 aligns across 8 bases. The CDR3 contains 15 residues. Trimming took 8 bases from V and 6 from J; bases not matched to a gene: 11. Germline V CDR1 and CDR2: LNHDA, SQIVND (reference sequence). In nucleotides, the CDR3 is TGTGCCAGTGCCACTCCGGGACAGGCGCATGAAAAACTGTTTTTT. Protein: CASATPGQAHEKLFF.

The rearrangement joins TRBV9 to TRBJ2-3; unclear D gene. Germline V gives CDR1 SGDLS, CDR2 YYNGEE. The CDR3 is 15 residues long. Trimming removed 0 bases from V and 2 bases from J, with 10 bases in between. CDR3 loop: CASSVGAGFTDTQYF. Written as DNA, the CDR3 is TGTGCCAGCAGCGTAGGGGCAGGCTTCACAGATACGCAGTATTTT.

The chain is built from TRBV18 and TRBJ2-5; 10 bases match TRBD1. The CDR3 covers 14 residues. Germline trimming cut 3 bases from V and 4 bases from J; bases unmatched to any gene: 2. Germline V lookup: CDR1 KGHSH, CDR2 LQKENI. The CDR3 spells CASSPTGGPETQYF. The CDR3 nucleotides are TGTGCCAGCTCACCGACAGGGGGCCCAGAGACCCAGTACTTC.

The rearrangement joins TRBV2 to TRBJ2-5, with D perhaps TRBD2 (6 bases). This CDR3 is built from 15 residues. CDR1 and CDR2 (germline): SNHLY, FYNNEI. V was trimmed by 2 bases and J by 1 base, leaving 11 bases between them. DNA of the CDR3: TGTGCCAGCAGTGAATGGCTAGCGCCCCAAGAGACCCAGTACTTC. The encoded protein is CASSEWLAPQETQYF.

This sequence joins TRBV2 and TRBJ1-2; 9 bases match TRBD1. J was trimmed by 4 bases and V by 6 bases; bases with no gene match: 6. Per germline, CDR1 SNHLY and CDR2 FYNNEI. This CDR3 spans 14 amino acids. In DNA form, the CDR3 reads TGTGCCAGCAGCCATTCGACAGGGGGCTATGGCTACACCTTC. Translating gives CASSHSTGGYGYTF.

The rearrangement joins TRBV24-1 to TRBJ2-1; 8 bases align to TRBD1. The V gene end was trimmed by 6 bases and the J gene end by 8 bases; junction bases not matched to a gene: 14. The germline V gene encodes CDR1 KGHDR and CDR2 SFDVKD. The CDR3 has 16 residues. The CDR3 sequence: CATSLGQDPFFDEQFF. The CDR3 DNA follows: TGTGCCACCAGTTTGGGACAGGACCCTTTTTTCGATGAGCAGTTCTTC.

The chain couples TRBV4-1 to TRBJ1-2, with D hard to call. This CDR3 spans 17 amino acids. The V gene lost 1 base and the J gene lost 6 bases, with 21 bases spanning the gap. CDR1 MGHRA and CDR2 YSYEKL come from the germline V gene. The CDR3 nucleotides are TGCGCCAGCAGCCAAGGAGTACTTAAGAGGAAGTCCCATGGCTACACCTTC. This encodes CASSQGVLKRKSHGYTF.